This T cell receptor (beta chain) was retrieved from a study of blood T cell repertoires in COVID-19. Study context: Sites in the United States, Italy and Spain provided acute and convalescent COVID-19 samples. Sample material is recorded as cDNA or gDNA derived from T cells, B-cell-depleted T cells, or PBMCs.

V was clipped by 9 bases and J by 1 base; unmatched bases: 10. Per the germline V gene, CDR1 is LGHNT and CDR2 is FRNRAP. The CDR3 length is 16 residues. As handled by the study authors: Amplification of reference gene primers was used by the study to estimate nucleated cell counts. Clones were sequenced by immunoSEQ multiplex PCR, and TCRdb holds only the in-frame ones, with some missing. That table is the source of V, J and clone size, and D and trimming were worked out from the DNA. Among 75,000 to 100,000 clones listed, around four fifths were seen once. The sequenced sample was peripheral blood. V gene TRBV12-5 combines with J gene TRBJ1-1; 11 bases are shared with TRBD1. The sequence came from a human donor in a cohort sampled during active COVID-19. The CDR3 region has the DNA TGTGCTAGAGCCAATCCCGGGACAGGGGGGAACACTGAAGCTTTCTTT. It codes for CARANPGTGGNTEAFF.